This TCR beta chain is from a study of T cell repertoires in cytomegalovirus infection. Germline lookup yields CDR1 MGHDK and CDR2 SYGVNS. CDR3 length equals 13 residues. Between the trimmed V and J ends, which lost 6 bases and 10 bases, there was a span of 18 bases. TCRdb ran MiXCR on the reads and lists one entry per CDR3 protein. This table holds about 740,000 distinct CDR3 sequences, 35% to 45% found once. The sequence came from a human donor in good health (CMV status not recorded). Some clones in this sample may be carry-over from other donors' samples. The J gene is TRBJ1-1, the V gene TRBV25-1; D gene ambiguous. Specimen: PBMCs. The CDR3 here is CASRKDGVVAAFF. As DNA, the CDR3 is TGTGCCAGCAGGAAAGATGGGGTAGTTGCAGCTTTCTTT.